The TCR beta chain described here comes from a study of technical replicates of blood from a handful of donors. This table comes from immunoSEQ multiplex PCR, and its TCRdb copy is limited to in-frame clones, with some not included. Here the sample spans about 99,000 clones, roughly 96% being singletons. V lost 2 bases to trimming and J lost 2 bases; unmatched junction nucleotides: 7. CDR1 and CDR2 from the germline V gene are LNHDA and SQIVND (reference sequence). This CDR3 is 17 amino acids long. Source material: T cells isolated from PBMCs. The chain recombines TRBV19 with TRBJ2-3, with TRBD2 matching 10 bases. The clonotype originates from a human donor in good health. DNA for the CDR3: TGTGCCAGTAGTATAAGGGGACTAGCGAGCTACACAGATACGCAGTATTTT. This encodes CASSIRGLASYTDTQYF.